This T cell receptor beta chain was identified in a study of shared clonotypes between healthy human individuals (dated by TCRdb to the early 2020s). About the study as a whole: A few men and a couple of women, aged 18 to 49 years, made up the cohort. For each donor, CD4 naive and CD4 memory were each run on three plates, CD8 naive on two plates, and CD8 memory on one plate. The study deeply sequenced blood TCR repertoires of five healthy adults to estimate repertoire size and the extent of clonotype sharing between individuals. To increase sequencing depth and limit assay-specific biases, TCR repertoire library preparation and sequencing were carried out by different laboratories using diverse techniques. Leukapheresis yielded between about 0.8 and 8.9 billion PBMCs per donor. Overall study results and their limits: Naive subsets generally had larger estimated clonotype richness than memory subsets. The genetic and exposure-history diversity represented was limited by the small number of donors. Clonotypes shared by all four sorted-subset donors showed higher generation probabilities than non-shared clonotypes. Pairwise subsampling indicated that sequencing depth was expected to affect the degree of clonotype sharing among donors. Sharing across a few donors was observed for roughly 5% of naive CD4, 3% to 3.5% of naive CD8, about 2.5% of memory CD4, and around 0.44% of memory CD8 clonotypes. Sampling was restricted to blood, and TCR repertoires in tissues likely differ from the TCR repertoires found in blood. Incomplete sequencing was indicated by rarefaction of sorted-subset datasets, despite the large sequencing depth.

Using the deep immunoSEQ assay, TCR CDR3 regions were amplified from genomic DNA by multiplex PCR. For each cell subset, the extracted genomic DNA was distributed evenly across all wells of several immunoSEQ 96-well plates, and each plate served as one replicate. For sorted subsets, 150 to 250 ng of genomic DNA, equivalent to roughly 33,000 T cell genomes, went into each replicate PCR. Purified libraries were measured with a Qubit 3.0 fluorometer, size-checked on a Bioanalyzer 2100, and measured again with the KAPA Library Quantification kit. Each immunoSEQ 96-well plate was sequenced on its own single-read 150-cycle Illumina NextSeq 550 flow cell. From the authors' description of their analysis: Because only junctional sequences without quality scores were contained in the immunoSEQ output, filtering matching that applied to full-length reads could not be performed. To assign V/J genes and CDR3, sequences were annotated against IMGT germline references using PyIR, a Python wrapper for IgBLAST v1.9. Reads with weak V/J assignments (E-value above 1e-6), missing CDR3, stop codons, out-of-frame junctions, or ambiguous translated residues were removed. V3J clonotypes were defined by identical inferred V gene, J gene, and CDR3 amino acid sequence. To compute the percentage overlap between repertoires, the number of shared unique clonotypes was divided by the size of the smaller repertoire. Three approaches were used to assess repertoire richness: RTK rarefaction, the Chao1 estimator, and Recon v2.1 estimates of unobserved clonotypes. Generation probabilities were computed with OLGA for all TCRbeta clonotypes obtained by the gDNA method from several donors. TCRdb provides this immuneACCESS table in a form limited to in-frame rearrangements. Some clones are lacking; in checked studies, under half of them reflect an unresolved V gene, and why the rest are absent is not known. V and J calls and clone size follow that table, whereas D and trimming were derived from the DNA. The sample profile shows 1 million to 1.2 million clones; 70% to 85% of them were found once. Of the sample, over 0.8% falls within the top ten clones.

The donors were healthy, HIV-negative adults with no recently reported acute infections or vaccinations. Only Caucasian adults living in Nashville, Tennessee, USA were represented among the donors. CD4+ T cells were enriched through magnetic negative selection, after which naive cells were positively selected on CD45RA and the remaining negative fraction served as the memory subset. After blood collection by leukapheresis, PBMCs were isolated using Ficoll-Histopaque density gradient centrifugation and then cryopreserved in the vapor phase of liquid nitrogen. Purity and quantity of every magnetically sorted T cell population were checked by analytical flow cytometry. From each sorted fraction, genomic DNA was isolated and quantified by UV absorbance on a Nanodrop 2000c. This clone was detected only a few times. Its antigen specificity is not known. Qualities for individual bases were not recorded, and no much larger clone is one base off.

The TCR was taken from a man in his late teens or twenties in good health. Some clones in this sample may be carry-over from other donors' samples. The material sequenced was memory CD4+ T cells from PBMCs. Per the publication, the cell subset or site label means: CD45RA-negative fraction.

The CDR3 is CASSLHNQGNEQFF. At the DNA level, the sequence is TGTGCCAGCTCTCTACACAACCAGGGCAATGAGCAGTTCTTC. The sequence is built from TRBV18 and TRBJ2-1, with TRBD1 tentatively as D gene (5 bases match). The germline V gene provides CDR1 KGHSH and CDR2 LQKENI. V drops 6 bases and J drops 6 bases, leaving 15 bases in between. From the cysteine up to the phenylalanine, the CDR3 has a length of 14 residues. The DNA shown is the 42-base CDR3, in frame from base 1.